This T cell receptor (beta chain) was retrieved from a study of T cell responses to AZD1222 COVID-19 vaccine. Study-level points and caveats: Every sample of the repertoires postdated the peak T cell response. With dominance at 160-218 and 743-854, vaccine-associated CD4 TCRs spanned spike. Recipients of AZD1222 seropositive at baseline numbered only five or six.

The CDR3 runs to 15 residues. The germline CDR1 and CDR2 sequences are ENHRY and SYGVKD. V lost 0 bases and J lost 1, with 9 bases in between. About this clone itself: Its specificity is not known.

Method: immunoSEQ multiplex PCR; TCRdb's copy keeps in-frame clones and lacks some. Of 90,000 to 150,000 clones listed, approximately 84% were seen once; the top ten hold roughly a tenth. This receptor was identified in an adult in good health. The V call is TRBV10-3, the J call TRBJ1-1; TRBD1 might be the D (5 bases). The material sequenced was peripheral blood, taken on day 0 of AZD1222 vaccination. Here the CDR3 DNA reads TGTGCCATCAGTGAGTCCGGGGCCCAGAACACTGAAGCTTTCTTT. It yields the protein CAISESGAQNTEAFF.